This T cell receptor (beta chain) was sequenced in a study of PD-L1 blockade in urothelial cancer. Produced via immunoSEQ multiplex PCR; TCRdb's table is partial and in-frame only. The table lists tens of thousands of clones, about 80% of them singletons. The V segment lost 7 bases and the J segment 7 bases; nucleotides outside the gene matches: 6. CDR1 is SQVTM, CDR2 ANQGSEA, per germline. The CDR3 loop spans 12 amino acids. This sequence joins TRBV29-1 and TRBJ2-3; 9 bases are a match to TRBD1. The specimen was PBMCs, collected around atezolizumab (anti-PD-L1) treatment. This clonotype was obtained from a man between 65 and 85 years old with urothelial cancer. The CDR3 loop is CSALQGANTQYF. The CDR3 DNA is TGCAGCGCCCTACAGGGGGCAAATACGCAGTATTTT.